Sequencing of this T cell receptor (beta chain) was carried out in a study of cytomegalovirus exposure and HLA in healthy donors. Broader study findings: With high specificity and sensitivity, the classifier reportedly diagnosed cytomegalovirus status. TCR clusters originating in the first cohort tended to co-occur in the roughly 120 validation repertoires, according to a later analysis. The authors enumerated under 200 TCR beta chains as linked to cytomegalovirus. Most observed TCR sequences were rare, whereas some public TCRs were detected in many donors.

The ends were cut back, 1 base at V and 12 bases at J, with 19 bases in the middle. The CDR3 length is 16 residues. Germline loops: CDR1 MNHNS, CDR2 SASEGT. Here immunoSEQ multiplex PCR was the method, and the copy in TCRdb shows in-frame clones only, minus some. The repertoire holds about 360,000 clones, with 86% as singletons. Of note for this clone: Its antigen remains unidentified.

The source is a woman between 18 and 29 years old in good health and CMV-seronegative. The chain uses TRBV6-1 and TRBJ1-6; a weak D match, TRBD1 (5 bases). Sequencing input: PBMCs. The CDR3 sequence: CASSEEYDRSIQPLHF. The CDR3 nucleotides read TGTGCCAGCAGTGAAGAGTACGACAGATCAATTCAACCCCTCCACTTT.